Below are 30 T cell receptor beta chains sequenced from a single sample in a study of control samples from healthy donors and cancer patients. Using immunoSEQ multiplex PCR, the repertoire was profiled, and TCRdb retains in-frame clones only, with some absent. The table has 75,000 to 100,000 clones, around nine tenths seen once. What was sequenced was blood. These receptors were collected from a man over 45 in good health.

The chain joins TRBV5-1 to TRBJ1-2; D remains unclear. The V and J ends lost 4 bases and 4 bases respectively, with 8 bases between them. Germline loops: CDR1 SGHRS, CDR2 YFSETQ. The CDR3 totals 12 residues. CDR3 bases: TGCGCCAGCAGCCCTGACGGCTATGGCTACACCTTC. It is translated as CASSPDGYGYTF.

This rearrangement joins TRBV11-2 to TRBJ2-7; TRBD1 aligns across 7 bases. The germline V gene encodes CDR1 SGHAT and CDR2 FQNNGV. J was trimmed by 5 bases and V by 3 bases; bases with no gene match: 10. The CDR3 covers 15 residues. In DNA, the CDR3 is TGTGCCAGCAGCTTCGACAGGGCGATTATCCACGAGCAGTACTTC. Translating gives CASSFDRAIIHEQYF.

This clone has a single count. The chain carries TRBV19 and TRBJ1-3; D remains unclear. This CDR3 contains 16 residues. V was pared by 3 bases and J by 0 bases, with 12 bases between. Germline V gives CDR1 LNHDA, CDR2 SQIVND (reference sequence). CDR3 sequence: CASSIRGASSGNTIYF. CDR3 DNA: TGTGCCAGTAGTATCCGGGGAGCTTCCTCTGGAAACACCATATATTTT. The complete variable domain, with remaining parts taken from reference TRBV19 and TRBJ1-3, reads DGGITQSPKYLFRKEGQNVTLSCEQNLNHDAMYWYRQDPGQGLRLIYYSQIVNDFQKGDIAEGYSVSREKKESFPLTVTSAQKNPTAFYLCASSIRGASSGNTIYFGEGSWLTVV.

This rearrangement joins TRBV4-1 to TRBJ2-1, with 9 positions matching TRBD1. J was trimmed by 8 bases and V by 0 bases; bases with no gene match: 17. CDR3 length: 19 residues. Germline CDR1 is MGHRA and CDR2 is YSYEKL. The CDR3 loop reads CASSQELHSGQGYTDEQFF. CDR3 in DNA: TGCGCCAGCAGCCAAGAGCTCCACTCAGGACAGGGGTATACGGATGAGCAGTTCTTC.

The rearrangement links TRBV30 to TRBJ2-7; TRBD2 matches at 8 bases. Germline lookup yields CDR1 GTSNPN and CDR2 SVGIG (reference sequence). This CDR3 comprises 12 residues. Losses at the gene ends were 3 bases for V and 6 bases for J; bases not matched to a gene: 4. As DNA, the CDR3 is TGTGCCTGGAGCGGGACTAGAGGCGAGCAGTACTTC. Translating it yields CAWSGTRGEQYF.

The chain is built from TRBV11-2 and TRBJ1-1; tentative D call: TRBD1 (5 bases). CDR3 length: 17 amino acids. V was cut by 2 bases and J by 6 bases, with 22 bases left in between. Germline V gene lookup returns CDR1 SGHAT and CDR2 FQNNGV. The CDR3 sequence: CASSLFLTGRIHSEAFF. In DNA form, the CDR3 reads TGTGCCAGCAGCTTATTTCTGACGGGACGGATACATTCTGAAGCTTTCTTT. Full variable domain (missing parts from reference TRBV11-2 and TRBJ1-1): EAGVAQSPRYKIIEKRQSVAFWCNPISGHATLYWYQQILGQGPKLLIQFQNNGVVDDSQLPKDRFSAERLKGVDSTLKIQPAKLEDSAVYLCASSLFLTGRIHSEAFFGQGTRLTVV.

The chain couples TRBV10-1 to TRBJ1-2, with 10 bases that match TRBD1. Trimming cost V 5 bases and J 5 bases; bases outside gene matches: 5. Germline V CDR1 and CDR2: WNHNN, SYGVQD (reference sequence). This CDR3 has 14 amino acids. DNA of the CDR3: TGCGCCAGCAGTTCCGGGACAGGGGATTATGGCTACACCTTC. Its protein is CASSSGTGDYGYTF.

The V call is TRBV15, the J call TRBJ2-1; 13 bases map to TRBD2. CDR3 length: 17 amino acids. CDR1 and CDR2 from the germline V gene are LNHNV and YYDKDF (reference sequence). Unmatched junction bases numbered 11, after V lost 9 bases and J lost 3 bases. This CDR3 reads CATSLTSGGQGYNEQFF. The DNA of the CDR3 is TGTGCCACATCTTTGACTAGCGGGGGGCAGGGCTACAATGAGCAGTTCTTC.

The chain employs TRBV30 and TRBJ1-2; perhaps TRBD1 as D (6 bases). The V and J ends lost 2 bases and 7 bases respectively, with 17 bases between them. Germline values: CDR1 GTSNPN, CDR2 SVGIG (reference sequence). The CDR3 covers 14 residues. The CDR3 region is CAWSTRDTLFGYTF. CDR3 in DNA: TGTGCCTGGAGTACCCGGGACACACTATTTGGCTACACCTTC.

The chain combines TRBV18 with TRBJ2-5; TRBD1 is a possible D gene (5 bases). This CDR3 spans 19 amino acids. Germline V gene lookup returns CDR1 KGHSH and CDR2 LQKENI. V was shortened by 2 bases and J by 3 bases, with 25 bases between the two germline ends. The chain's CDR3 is CASSPVVRAPRSREETQYF. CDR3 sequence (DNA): TGTGCCAGCTCACCAGTGGTCAGGGCCCCCCGGTCGAGAGAAGAGACCCAGTACTTC.

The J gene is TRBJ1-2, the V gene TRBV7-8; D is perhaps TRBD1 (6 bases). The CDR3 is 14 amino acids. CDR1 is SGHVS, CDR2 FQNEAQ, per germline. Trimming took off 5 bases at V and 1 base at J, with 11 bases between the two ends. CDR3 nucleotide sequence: TGTGCCAGCAGCATGGGACAACTTAACTATGGCTACACCTTC. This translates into CASSMGQLNYGYTF.

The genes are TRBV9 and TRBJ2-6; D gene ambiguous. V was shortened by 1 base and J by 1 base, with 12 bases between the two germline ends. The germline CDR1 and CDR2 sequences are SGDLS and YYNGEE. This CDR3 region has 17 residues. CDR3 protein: CASSVQVHPSGANVLTF. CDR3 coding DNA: TGTGCCAGCAGCGTACAGGTTCATCCGTCTGGGGCCAACGTCCTGACTTTC. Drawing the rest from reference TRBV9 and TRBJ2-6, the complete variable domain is DSGVTQTPKHLITATGQRVTLRCSPRSGDLSVYWYQQSLDQGLQFLIQYYNGEERAKGNILERFSAQQFPDLHSELNLSSLELGDSALYFCASSVQVHPSGANVLTFGAGSRLTVL.

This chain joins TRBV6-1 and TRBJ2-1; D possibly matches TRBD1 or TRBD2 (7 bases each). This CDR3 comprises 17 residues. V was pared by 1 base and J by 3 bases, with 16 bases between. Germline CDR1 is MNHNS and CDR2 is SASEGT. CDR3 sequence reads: CASSEVAGGGDYNEQFF. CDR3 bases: TGTGCCAGCAGTGAAGTTGCAGGGGGGGGAGACTACAATGAGCAGTTCTTC.

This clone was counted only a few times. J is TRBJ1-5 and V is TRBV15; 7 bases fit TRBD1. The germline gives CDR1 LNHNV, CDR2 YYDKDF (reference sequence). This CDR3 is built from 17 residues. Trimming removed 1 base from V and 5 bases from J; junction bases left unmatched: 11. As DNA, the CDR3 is TGTGCCACCAGCAGAGGCTCCTCCGCGACAGGGTATCAGCCCCAGCATTTT. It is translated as CATSRGSSATGYQPQHF.

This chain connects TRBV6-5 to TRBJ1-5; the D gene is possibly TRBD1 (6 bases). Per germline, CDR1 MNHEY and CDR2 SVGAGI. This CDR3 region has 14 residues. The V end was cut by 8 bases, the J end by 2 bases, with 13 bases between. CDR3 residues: CASLPPGGNQPQHF. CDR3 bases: TGTGCCAGCCTCCCCCCAGGGGGCAATCAGCCCCAGCATTTT.

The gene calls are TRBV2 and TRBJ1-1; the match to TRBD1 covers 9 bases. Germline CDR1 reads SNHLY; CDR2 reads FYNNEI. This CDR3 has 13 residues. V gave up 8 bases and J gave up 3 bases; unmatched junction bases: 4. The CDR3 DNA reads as TGTGCCAGCCGAAGGGACAGGGACACTGAAGCTTTCTTT. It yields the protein CASRRDRDTEAFF.

The CDR3 DNA is TGTGCCAGTAGATTAGGGGGCCGGAACACTGAAGCTTTCTTT. It yields the protein CASRLGGRNTEAFF. The chain recombines TRBV19 with TRBJ1-1; TRBD1 matches at 7 bases. CDR1 is LNHDA, CDR2 SQIVND, per germline (reference sequence). The CDR3 runs to 14 residues. Unmatched junction bases numbered 5, after V lost 6 bases and J lost 1 base.

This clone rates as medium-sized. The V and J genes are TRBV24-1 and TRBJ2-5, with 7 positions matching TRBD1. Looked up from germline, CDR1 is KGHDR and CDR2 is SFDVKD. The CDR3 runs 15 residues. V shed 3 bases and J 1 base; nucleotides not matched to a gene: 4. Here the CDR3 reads CATSDPGTAQETQYF. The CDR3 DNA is TGTGCCACCAGTGATCCCGGGACAGCCCAAGAGACCCAGTACTTC.

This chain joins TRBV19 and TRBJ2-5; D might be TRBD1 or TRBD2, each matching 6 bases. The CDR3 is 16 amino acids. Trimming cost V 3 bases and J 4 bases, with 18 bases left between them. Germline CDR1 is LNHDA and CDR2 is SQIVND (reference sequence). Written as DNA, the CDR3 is TGTGCCAGTAGTATGGCGGAACGGGGGCTTGGAGAGACCCAGTACTTC. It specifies CASSMAERGLGETQYF. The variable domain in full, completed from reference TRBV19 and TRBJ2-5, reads DGGITQSPKYLFRKEGQNVTLSCEQNLNHDAMYWYRQDPGQGLRLIYYSQIVNDFQKGDIAEGYSVSREKKESFPLTVTSAQKNPTAFYLCASSMAERGLGETQYFGPGTRLLVL.

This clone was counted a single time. The CDR3 sequence: CASSLDPGAERAQHF. CDR3 in DNA: TGTGCCAGCAGCTTAGATCCTGGGGCAGAAAGAGCCCAGCATTTT. The chain recombines TRBV11-2 with TRBJ1-5; tentative D call: TRBD1 (5 bases). From germline, CDR1 is SGHAT and CDR2 FQNNGV. The CDR3 extends over 15 amino acids. V was pared by 0 bases and J by 11 bases, with 17 bases between. Combining the CDR3 with reference TRBV11-2 and TRBJ1-5 gives the whole variable domain EAGVAQSPRYKIIEKRQSVAFWCNPISGHATLYWYQQILGQGPKLLIQFQNNGVVDDSQLPKDRFSAERLKGVDSTLKIQPAKLEDSAVYLCASSLDPGAERAQHFGDGTRLSIL.

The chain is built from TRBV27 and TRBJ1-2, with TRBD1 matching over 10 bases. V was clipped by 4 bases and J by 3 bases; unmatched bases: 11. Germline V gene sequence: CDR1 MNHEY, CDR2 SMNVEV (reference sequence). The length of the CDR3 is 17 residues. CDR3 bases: TGTGCCAGCAGTTCCGCCACGGGGACAGGGGTGCACTATGGCTACACCTTC. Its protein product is CASSSATGTGVHYGYTF.

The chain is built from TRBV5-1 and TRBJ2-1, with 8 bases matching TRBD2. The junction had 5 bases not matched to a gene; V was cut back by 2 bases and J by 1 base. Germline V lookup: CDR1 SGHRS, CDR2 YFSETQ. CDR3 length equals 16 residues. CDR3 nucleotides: TGCGCCAGCAGCTTAACTAGCGGTCCTTCCTACAATGAGCAGTTCTTC. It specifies CASSLTSGPSYNEQFF.

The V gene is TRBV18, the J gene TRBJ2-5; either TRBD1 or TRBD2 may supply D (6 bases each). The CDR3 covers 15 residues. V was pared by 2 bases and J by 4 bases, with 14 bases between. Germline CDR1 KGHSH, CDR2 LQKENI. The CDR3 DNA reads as TGTGCCAGCTCACCAAGTTGGGGGGCCATAGAGACCCAGTACTTC. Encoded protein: CASSPSWGAIETQYF.

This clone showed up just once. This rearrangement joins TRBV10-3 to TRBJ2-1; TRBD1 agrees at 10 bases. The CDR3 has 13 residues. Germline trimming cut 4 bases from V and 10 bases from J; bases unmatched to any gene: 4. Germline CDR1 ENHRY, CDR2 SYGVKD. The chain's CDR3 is CAISGQGAEEQFF. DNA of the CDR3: TGTGCCATCAGTGGACAGGGGGCCGAGGAGCAGTTCTTC.

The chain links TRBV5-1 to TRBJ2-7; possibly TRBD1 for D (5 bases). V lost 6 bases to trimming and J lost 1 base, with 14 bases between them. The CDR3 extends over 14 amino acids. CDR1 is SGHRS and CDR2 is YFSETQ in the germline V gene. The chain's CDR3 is CASTPTGQSYEQYF. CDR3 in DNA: TGCGCCAGCACCCCCACAGGACAATCCTACGAGCAGTACTTC. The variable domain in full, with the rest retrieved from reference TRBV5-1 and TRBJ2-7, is KAGVTQTPRYLIKTRGQQVTLSCSPISGHRSVSWYQQTPGQGLQFLFEYFSETQRNKGNFPGRFSGRQFSNSRSEMNVSTLELGDSALYLCASTPTGQSYEQYFGPGTRLTVT.

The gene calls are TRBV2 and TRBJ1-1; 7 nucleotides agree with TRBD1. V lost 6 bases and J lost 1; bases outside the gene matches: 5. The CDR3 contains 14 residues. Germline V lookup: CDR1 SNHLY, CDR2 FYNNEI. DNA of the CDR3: TGTGCCAGCAGAGTTGACAGGGAGAACACTGAAGCTTTCTTT. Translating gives CASRVDRENTEAFF.

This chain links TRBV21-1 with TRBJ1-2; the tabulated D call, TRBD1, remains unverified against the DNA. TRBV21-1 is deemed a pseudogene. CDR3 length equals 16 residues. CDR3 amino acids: CASSKELDRDLPGYTF. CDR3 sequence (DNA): TGTGCCAGCAGCAAAGAGTTGGACAGGGACCTTCCCGGCTACACCTTC.

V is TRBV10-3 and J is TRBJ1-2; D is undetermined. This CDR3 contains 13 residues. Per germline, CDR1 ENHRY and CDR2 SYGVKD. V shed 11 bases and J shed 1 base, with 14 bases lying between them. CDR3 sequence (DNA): TGTGCCTTCTCAGGCCAGAGTAACTATGGCTACACCTTC. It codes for CAFSGQSNYGYTF.

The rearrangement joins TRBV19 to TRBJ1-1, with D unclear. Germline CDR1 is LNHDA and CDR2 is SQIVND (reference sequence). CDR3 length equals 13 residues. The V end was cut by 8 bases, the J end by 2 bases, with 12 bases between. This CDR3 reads CASSVTVNTEAFF. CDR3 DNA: TGTGCCAGTTCCGTGACGGTAAACACTGAAGCTTTCTTT.

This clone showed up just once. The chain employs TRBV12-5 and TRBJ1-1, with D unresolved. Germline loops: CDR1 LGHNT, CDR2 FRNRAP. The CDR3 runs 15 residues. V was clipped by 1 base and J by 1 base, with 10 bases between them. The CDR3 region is CASGLARGGNTEAFF. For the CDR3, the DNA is TGTGCTAGTGGTTTGGCCCGGGGAGGGAACACTGAAGCTTTCTTT.